This TCR beta chain was obtained from a study of blood T cell repertoires in COVID-19. About the study: Samples representing acute and convalescent COVID-19 were sourced from the United States, Italy and Spain. From T cells, B-cell-depleted T cells, or PBMCs came the material, which was cDNA or gDNA.

In its sample, this clone was seen a few times. Source study methods: Counts of nucleated cells, estimated from reference gene primer amplification, were obtained. Profiled with immunoSEQ multiplex PCR; TCRdb holds only in-frame clones, not every one. From that table come the V and J calls and clone size; the DNA was used to work out D and trimming. The sample lists about 78,000 clones, over 70% occurring once. CDR3 size: 14 residues. Germline V lookup: CDR1 SGHNT, CDR2 YYREEE (reference sequence). The V end was cut by 4 bases, the J end by 0 bases, with 10 bases between. The V gene is TRBV5-4, the J gene TRBJ1-2; D possibly corresponds to TRBD1 (6 bases). Sequences were obtained from peripheral blood. This receptor was taken from a human donor in a cohort sampled during active COVID-19. The chain's CDR3 is CASSVRGSNYGYTF. The CDR3 DNA follows: TGTGCCAGCAGCGTCAGGGGCTCTAACTATGGCTACACCTTC.